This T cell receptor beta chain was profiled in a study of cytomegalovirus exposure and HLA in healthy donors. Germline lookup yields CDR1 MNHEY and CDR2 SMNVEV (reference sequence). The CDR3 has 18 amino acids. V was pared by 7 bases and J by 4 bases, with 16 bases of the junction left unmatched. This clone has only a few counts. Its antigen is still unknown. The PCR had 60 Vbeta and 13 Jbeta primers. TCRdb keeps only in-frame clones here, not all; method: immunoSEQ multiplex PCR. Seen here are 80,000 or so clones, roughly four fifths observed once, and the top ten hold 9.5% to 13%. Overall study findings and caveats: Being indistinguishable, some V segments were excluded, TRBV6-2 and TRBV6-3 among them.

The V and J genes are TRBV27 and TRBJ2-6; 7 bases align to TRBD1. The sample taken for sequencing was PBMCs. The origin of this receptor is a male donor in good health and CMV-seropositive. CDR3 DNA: TGTGCCAGCAAGGGCCGGACAGGTTCCCCGGGGGGGGCCAACGTCCTGACTTTC. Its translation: CASKGRTGSPGGANVLTF. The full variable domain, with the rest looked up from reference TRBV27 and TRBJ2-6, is EAQVTQNPRYLITVTGKKLTVTCSQNMNHEYMSWYRQDPGLGLRQIYYSMNVEVTDKGDVPEGYKVSRKEKRNFPLILESPSPNQTSLYFCASKGRTGSPGGANVLTFGAGSRLTVL.